Listed below are T cell receptor beta chains from one sample, sequenced in a study of T-cell reconstitution after alpha-beta-depleted transplantation in children. MiXCR, applied by TCRdb to the PCR reads, yields one record per CDR3 protein. This sample has 200,000 to 250,000 distinct CDR3 sequences, with roughly 8.2% found just once. Source: PBMCs, mostly from graft donor cells, taken 180 days after TCRalphabeta/CD19-depleted stem cell transplant. Receptor source: a male patient younger than 18 who had a stem cell transplant for acute lymphoblastic leukemia, so the T cells may come from the graft donor. Both conserved end residues are trimmed from each CDR3.

TRBJ1-1 | TRBV5-1 | ASSLGGDPNTEAF
TRBJ2-1 | TRBV6-1 | ASSEVAGAFMRNEQF
TRBJ1-6 | TRBV27 | ASSTQGAESPLH
TRBJ2-7 | TRBV6-1 | AIGTGKPYEQY
TRBJ1-2 | TRBV28 | ASSLRFAVGSPYGYT
TRBJ1-5 | TRBV15 | ATSNRGRGQPQH
TRBJ1-5 | TRBV6-1 | ASAGHRGNQPQH
TRBJ1-2 | TRBV7-9 | ASSLMLGGYT
TRBJ2-1 | TRBV5-1 | ASSSGRGLAGGRGPYNEQF
TRBJ2-5 | TRBV5-1 | ASTQPGLAPLETQY
TRBJ2-1 | TRBV12-3/TRBV12-4 | ASSFNPGVRGNEQF
TRBJ2-7 | TRBV28 | ASTTARGRNEQY
TRBJ2-7 | TRBV6-1 | ASRRRLAGEGEKY
TRBJ2-5 | TRBV6-1 | ASSEAETGQETQY
TRBJ2-1 | TRBV2 | ASSPRPAGRDNEQF
TRBJ2-1 | TRBV14 | ASSPPGTLIRFENNEQF
TRBJ1-1 | TRBV29-1 | SVGKTGFNTEAF
TRBJ2-7 | TRBV5-6 | ASSLGGGPSEQY
TRBJ2-2 | TRBV14 | ASSRTSGSFAGELF
TRBJ2-3 | TRBV12-3/TRBV12-4 | ASPPGREITDTQY
TRBJ2-1 | TRBV6-5 | ASSYGRGRKHNEQF
TRBJ2-2 | TRBV19 | ASSTRTGVKAGELF
TRBJ1-4 | TRBV5-6 | ASSLRGVSEKLF
TRBJ2-5 | TRBV6-2/TRBV6-3 | ASSYQTPGTGALETQY
TRBJ1-1 | TRBV6-5 | ASSYSGRATEAF
TRBJ2-1 | TRBV29-1 | SVDGGGYNEQF
TRBJ2-3 | TRBV18 | ASSPIAGGPTDTQY
TRBJ2-1 | TRBV5-1 | ASSSGTGLWGQF
TRBJ1-5 | TRBV28 | ASSSGIQPQH
TRBJ2-4 | TRBV14 | ASSQIAKNIQY
TRBJ2-7 | TRBV25-1 | ASSELDTGVEVH
TRBJ2-1 | TRBV25-1 | ASSDQGNEQF
TRBJ2-5 | TRBV20-1 | SARDPWGEAQETQY
TRBJ2-5 | TRBV20-1 | SARDGPRETQY
TRBJ2-1 | TRBV7-1 | ASSSGRGRQF
TRBJ2-2 | TRBV9 | ASSDQANTGELF
TRBJ2-5 | TRBV19 | ASSLGQGAFETQY
TRBJ1-4 | TRBV29-1 | SVEGALGKKLF
TRBJ1-2 | TRBV7-9 | ASSLTPGTAYGYT
TRBJ2-1 | TRBV18 | ASSPDRSNEQF
TRBJ2-3 | TRBV28 | ASSSSGTGLTDTQY
TRBJ1-2 | TRBV20-1 | SAMNSANYGYT
TRBJ2-1 | TRBV7-9 | ASSLDSSNEQF
TRBJ1-1 | TRBV7-2 | ASSLRGVGGEAF
TRBJ2-5 | TRBV3-1 | ASSQWDRGKTQY
TRBJ2-5 | TRBV20-1 | SASPKGDAETQY
TRBJ2-5 | TRBV7-2 | ASLRGNQETQY
TRBJ2-5 | TRBV12-5 | ASGIGLAGGETQY
TRBJ2-4 | TRBV20-1 | SATTGSGIQY
TRBJ2-7 | TRBV7-8 | ASSLPGSELY
TRBJ2-7 | TRBV20-1 | SVRQGAGTYEQY
TRBJ2-7 | TRBV20-1 | SAPGTEAGYEQY
TRBJ2-7 | TRBV5-1 | ASSLTISYEQY
TRBJ2-2 | TRBV5-1 | ASSLWAGELF
TRBJ2-1 | TRBV11-2 | ASSFGDEQF
TRBJ2-3 | TRBV7-7 | ASSLGTGEGDTQY
TRBJ1-5 | TRBV6-4 | ATSPGATLNQPQH